The 8 T cell receptor beta chains given below trace back to one sample, sequenced in a study of CD8+CD57+ T cells in acquired aplastic anemia. It was genomic DNA that served as the template for profiling TCR beta VDJ and CDR3. A single record per CDR3 protein comes from TCRdb applying MiXCR to the reads. This table has roughly 200,000 distinct CDR3 sequences, about 60% appearing once. CD8+CD57+ cell expansion had been shown by flow cytometry in patients chosen for sequencing. Sequencing used sorted CD4+, CD8+, or CD8+CD57+ T cells (not recorded which) from PBMCs. These receptors were collected from a human donor with aplastic anemia.

This chain links TRBV25-1 with TRBJ2-2, with TRBD2 matching 7 bases. Germline V gene lookup returns CDR1 MGHDK and CDR2 SYGVNS. The CDR3 length is 15 residues. V shed 8 bases and J 3 bases; nucleotides not matched to a gene: 9. CDR3 sequence (DNA): TGTGCCAGCGTTGAGGCGGGGGAGTACACCGGGGAGCTGTTTTTT. It translates to CASVEAGEYTGELFF.

This chain links TRBV5-1 with TRBJ2-7; TRBD1 agrees at 9 bases. Germline lookup yields CDR1 SGHRS and CDR2 YFSETQ. The V gene end was trimmed by 5 bases and the J gene end by 4 bases; junction bases not matched to a gene: 10. This CDR3 contains 15 residues. The CDR3 sequence is CASSLWDRADYEQYF. The DNA of the CDR3 is TGCGCCAGCAGTTTATGGGACAGGGCGGATTACGAGCAGTACTTC.

This clonotype has more than one count but fewer than ten. This chain joins TRBV9 and TRBJ1-6; D possibly corresponds to TRBD1 (6 bases). Germline CDR1 SGDLS, CDR2 YYNGEE. Trimming left V 4 bases short and J 7 bases short, with 18 bases between. The CDR3 length is 16 residues. In nucleotides, the CDR3 is TGTGCCAGCAGCAACCGAAGGGGGTTGGAGAATTCACCCCTCCACTTT. Translated: CASSNRRGLENSPLHF.

The chain recombines TRBV7-9 with TRBJ2-1; 9 bases fit TRBD2. Germline CDR1 is SEHNR and CDR2 is FQNEAQ (reference sequence). The ends lost 4 bases at V and 0 bases at J; junction bases unmatched: 4. There are 16 residues in the CDR3. The CDR3 region is CASSSLSGSSYNEQFF. The CDR3 DNA sequence: TGTGCCAGCAGCTCCCTTAGCGGGAGCTCCTACAATGAGCAGTTCTTC.

With regard to this clonotype: The junction shows a germline mismatch at one end, possibly a read error. V usage is TRBV2 and J usage is TRBJ1-1; no definite D call. The CDR3 sequence is 12 residues long. The germline gives CDR1 SNHLY, CDR2 FYNNEI. The CDR3: CSSSSLNTEAFF. CDR3 nucleotides: TGTTCCAGCAGTAGTCTGAACACTGAAGCTTTCTTT.

V is TRBV24-1 and J is TRBJ1-3, with TRBD1 identical over 10 bases. Germline V CDR1 and CDR2: KGHDR, SFDVKD. V shed 2 bases and J 9 bases; nucleotides not matched to a gene: 9. The CDR3 sequence is 16 residues long. The chain's CDR3 is CATSDSGQGLTTTIYF. The DNA for the CDR3 is TGTGCCACCAGTGATTCGGGACAGGGGTTAACAACCACCATATATTTT.

The chain employs TRBV12-3 or TRBV12-4 and TRBJ1-2, with 8 bases lining up with TRBD1. The V gene end was trimmed by 1 base and the J gene end by 5 bases; junction bases not matched to a gene: 6. This CDR3 is 15 amino acids long. The CDR3 spells CASSLGTGRGYGYTF. The CDR3 region has the DNA TGTGCCAGCAGTTTAGGGACAGGGCGCGGGTATGGCTACACCTTC.

The chain combines TRBV10-3 with TRBJ2-1, with 14 bases fitting TRBD2. Germline V gives CDR1 ENHRY, CDR2 SYGVKD. CDR3 length: 16 amino acids. With 2 bases clipped from V and 13 bases from J, the junction kept 10 bases outside the gene matches. The CDR3 region has the DNA TGTGCCATCAGTGAGAAGGCCGGGACTAGCGGGAGTGATCAGTTCTTC. Residues: CAISEKAGTSGSDQFF.